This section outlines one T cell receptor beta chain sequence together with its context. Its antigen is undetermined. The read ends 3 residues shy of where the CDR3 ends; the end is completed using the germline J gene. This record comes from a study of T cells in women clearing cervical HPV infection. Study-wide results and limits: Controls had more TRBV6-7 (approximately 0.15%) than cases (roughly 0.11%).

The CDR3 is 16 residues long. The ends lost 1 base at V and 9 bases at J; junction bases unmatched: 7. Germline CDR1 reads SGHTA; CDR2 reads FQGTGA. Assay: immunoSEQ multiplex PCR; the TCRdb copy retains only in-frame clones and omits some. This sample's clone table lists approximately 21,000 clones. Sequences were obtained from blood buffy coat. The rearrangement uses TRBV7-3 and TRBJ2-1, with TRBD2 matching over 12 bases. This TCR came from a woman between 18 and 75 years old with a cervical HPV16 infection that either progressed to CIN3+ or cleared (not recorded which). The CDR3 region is CASSLSLAGGPGEQFF. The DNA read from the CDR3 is TGTGCCAGCAGCTTAAGTCTAGCGGGAGGGCCGGGTGAG.